The present TCR beta chain was sequenced within a study of blood T cell repertoires in COVID-19 (dated by TCRdb to 2020 to 2021). Some background on the complete study: Collaborator samples came from the United States, Italy and Spain and covered acute and convalescent phases of COVID-19. HLA class I and class II types, where available, came from metadata supplied by the sample provider rather than from assay-based typing. The sample metadata nearly always contained a de-identified subject ID, COVID-19 status, age in years and sex. Deeply sampled blood TCRbeta repertoires from subjects exposed to, actively infected with, or recovered from COVID-19 were included in the dataset. The prospective study material was composed of cDNA or gDNA derived from T cells, B-cell-depleted T cells, or PBMCs. The repertoires were made available in a free public database intended to serve as a resource for research on the immune response to SARS-CoV-2. Samples came from the ongoing ImmuneRACE study (first 160 participants) plus 1,254 subjects from 6 global collaborators. Paper-wide results and their limitations: The quantity of clinical and demographic metadata differed by source and by participant and was supplied without curation.

TCRbeta CDR3 regions were amplified from genomic DNA using the immunoSEQ Assay, a bias-controlled multiplex PCR. On the authors' methods: Nucleated cell counts per sample were estimated from amplification of reference gene primers within the assay. To quantify the absolute abundance of each unique TCRbeta CDR3 rearrangement, sequence reads were collapsed and filtered. Productive Simpson clonality was computed per sample as the square root of Simpson's diversity index over productive rearrangements. Imported from immuneACCESS, the table was reduced by TCRdb to in-frame sequences with V and J called. These copies leave out some clones; in studies compared against another copy, an unresolved V gene accounts for under half, and the cause of the remainder is not known. V and J calls plus clone size are reproduced from that table; the DNA served to infer D and trimming. The sample data list 90,000 to 150,000 clones, and approximately 80% of these were observed just once. The leading ten clones occupy about 6.8% of the sample.

Reading from cysteine to phenylalanine, the CDR3 counts 15 amino acids. The retained sequence is limited to the CDR3, 45 bases, with the frame set at the first base. Looking up the germline V gene (reference sequence) yields CDR1 LNHDA and CDR2 SQIVND. Relative to germline, V is missing 7 bases and J is missing 4 bases, with 12 bases of the junction outside any gene match. Each collaborating institution followed its own protocols to collect whole blood in K2EDTA tubes. For TCRbeta analysis, collaborators shipped samples as frozen whole blood, isolated PBMCs, or DNA extracted from either of those sample types. This clone was found a few times. The clone's antigen remains unknown. The input lacks base qualities; no much larger clone sits a single base away.

The sequencing input was peripheral blood. The chain was built from TRBV19 and TRBJ1-1; TRBD1 lines up with 7 middle nucleotides. This receptor was identified in a man between 65 and 80 years old with acute or convalescent COVID-19. The DNA sequence is given as TGTGCCAGTACCGATACGGCCCCAGGGGGCACTGAAGCTTTCTTT. Its amino acids are CASTDTAPGGTEAFF.